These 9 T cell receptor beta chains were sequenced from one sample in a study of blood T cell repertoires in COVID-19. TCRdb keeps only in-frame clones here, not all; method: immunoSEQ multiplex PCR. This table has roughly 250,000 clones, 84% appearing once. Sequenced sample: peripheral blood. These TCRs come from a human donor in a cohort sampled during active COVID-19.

CDR3 coding DNA: TGTGCCAGCAGCCGAACCAACAGGGCAGGCTACACCTTC. Residues: CASSRTNRAGYTF. The V call is TRBV7-2, the J call TRBJ1-2, with D possibly TRBD1 on 6 matching bases. V lost 5 bases and J 8 bases, leaving 15 bases between the germline ends. The CDR3 length is 13 residues. Germline values: CDR1 SGHTA, CDR2 FQGNSA.

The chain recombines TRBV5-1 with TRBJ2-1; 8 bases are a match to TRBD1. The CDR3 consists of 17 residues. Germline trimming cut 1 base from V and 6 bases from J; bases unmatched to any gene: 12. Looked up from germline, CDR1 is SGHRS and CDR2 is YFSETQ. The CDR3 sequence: CASSLTGGTTGGNEQFF. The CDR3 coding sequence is TGCGCCAGCAGCTTGACGGGTGGGACCACAGGGGGCAATGAGCAGTTCTTC. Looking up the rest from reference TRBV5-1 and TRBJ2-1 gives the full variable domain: KAGVTQTPRYLIKTRGQQVTLSCSPISGHRSVSWYQQTPGQGLQFLFEYFSETQRNKGNFPGRFSGRQFSNSRSEMNVSTLELGDSALYLCASSLTGGTTGGNEQFFGPGTRLTVL.

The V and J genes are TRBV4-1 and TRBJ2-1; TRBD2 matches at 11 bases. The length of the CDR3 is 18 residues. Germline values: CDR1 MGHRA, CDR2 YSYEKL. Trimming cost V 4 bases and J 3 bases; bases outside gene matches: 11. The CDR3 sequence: CASSPLILAGDLYNEQFF. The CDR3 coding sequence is TGCGCCAGCAGCCCCCTAATACTAGCGGGAGACCTCTACAATGAGCAGTTCTTC.

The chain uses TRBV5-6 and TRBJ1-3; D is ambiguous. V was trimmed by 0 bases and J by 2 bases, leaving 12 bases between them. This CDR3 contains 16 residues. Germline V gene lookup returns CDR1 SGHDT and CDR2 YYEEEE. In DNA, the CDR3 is TGTGCCAGCAGCTTGGTCGAGGAGAGGCCTGGAAACACCATATATTTT. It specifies CASSLVEERPGNTIYF.

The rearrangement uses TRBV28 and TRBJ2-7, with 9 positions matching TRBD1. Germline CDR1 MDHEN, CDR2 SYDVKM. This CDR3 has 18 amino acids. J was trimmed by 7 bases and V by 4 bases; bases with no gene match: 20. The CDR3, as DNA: TGTGCCAGCAGTTCCCTCGTTACGGGGGGACAGGGTTCTTGGGAGCAGTACTTC. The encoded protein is CASSSLVTGGQGSWEQYF.

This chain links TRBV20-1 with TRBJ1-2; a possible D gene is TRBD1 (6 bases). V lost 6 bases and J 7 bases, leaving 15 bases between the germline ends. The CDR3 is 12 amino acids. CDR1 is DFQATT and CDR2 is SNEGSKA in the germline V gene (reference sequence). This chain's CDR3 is CSASRGNGGYTF. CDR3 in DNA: TGCAGTGCCAGTAGGGGGAACGGTGGCTACACCTTC.

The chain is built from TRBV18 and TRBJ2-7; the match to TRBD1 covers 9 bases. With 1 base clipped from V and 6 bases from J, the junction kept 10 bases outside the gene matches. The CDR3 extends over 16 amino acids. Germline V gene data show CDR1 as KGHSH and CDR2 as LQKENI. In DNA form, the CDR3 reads TGTGCCAGCTCACCACTCCGACGGGACAGGGCCGGCGAGCAGTACTTC. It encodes CASSPLRRDRAGEQYF.

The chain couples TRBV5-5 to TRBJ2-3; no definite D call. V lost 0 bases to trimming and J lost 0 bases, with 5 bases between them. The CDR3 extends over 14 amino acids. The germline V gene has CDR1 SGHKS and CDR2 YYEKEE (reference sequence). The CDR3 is CASSLASSTDTQYF. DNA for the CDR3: TGTGCCAGCAGCTTGGCCAGTAGCACAGATACGCAGTATTTT.

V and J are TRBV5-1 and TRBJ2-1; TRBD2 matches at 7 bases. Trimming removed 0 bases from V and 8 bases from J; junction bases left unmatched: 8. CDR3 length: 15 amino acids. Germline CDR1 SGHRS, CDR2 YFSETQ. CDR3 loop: CASSLAGPRGDEQFF. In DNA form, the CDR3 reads TGCGCCAGCAGCTTGGCCGGGCCCCGGGGGGATGAGCAGTTCTTC.